The rows below give T cell receptor beta chains drawn from one sample of a study of blood T cell repertoires in COVID-19. The method was immunoSEQ multiplex PCR; TCRdb's version includes in-frame clones alone and lacks a portion of them. The sample lists approximately 150,000 clones, approximately 90% occurring once. Sequencing was done on a sample of peripheral blood. All receptors come from a young man with COVID-19, enrolled during active disease. CDR3s include the opening cysteine and the closing phenylalanine or tryptophan. A D gene is named only where the DNA matches it firmly. Size values are once, few and many counts, or a class for expanded clones, and some rows have none.

CDR3 DNA: TGTGCCAGCAGAAAGACTAGCGGGATAGTGGGCGGGGAGCTGTTTTTT
CDR3 protein: CASRKTSGIVGGELFF
V gene: TRBV28
J gene: TRBJ2-2
clone size: -
D gene: TRBD2

CDR3 DNA: TGTGCCAGCAGCGGGAACCCCGGGGTGCAGTATTTT
CDR3 protein: CASSGNPGVQYF
V gene: TRBV7-2
J gene: TRBJ2-3
clone size: -
D gene: -

CDR3 DNA: TGTGCCAGCAGCCTCCCGAGGGACAGGGCTGGGGCCAACGTCCTGACTTTC
CDR3 protein: CASSLPRDRAGANVLTF
V gene: TRBV3-1/TRBV3-2
J gene: TRBJ2-6
clone size: -
D gene: TRBD1

CDR3 DNA: TGTGCCAGCAGCCCAGGACTAGCGGTACCCTACGAGCAGTACTTC
CDR3 protein: CASSPGLAVPYEQYF
V gene: TRBV5-6
J gene: TRBJ2-7
clone size: -
D gene: TRBD2

CDR3 DNA: TGTGCCAGCAGCCCGGGGACAGCGCTACCCAACACTGAAGCTTTCTTT
CDR3 protein: CASSPGTALPNTEAFF
V gene: TRBV5-4
J gene: TRBJ1-1
clone size: -
D gene: TRBD1

CDR3 DNA: TGTGCCAGTAGTATTATGGCCAGTAACACCGGGGAGCTGTTTTTT
CDR3 protein: CASSIMASNTGELFF
V gene: TRBV19
J gene: TRBJ2-2
clone size: -
D gene: -

CDR3 DNA: TGTGCCAGTACCGGATGGGCCCCCGGGAACACCGGGGAGCTGTTTTTT
CDR3 protein: CASTGWAPGNTGELFF
V gene: TRBV19
J gene: TRBJ2-2
clone size: -
D gene: -

CDR3 DNA: TGTGCCAGTAAGAGGGGGACGATTAATGAAAAACTGCTTTTT
CDR3 protein: CASKRGTINEKLLF
V gene: TRBV19
J gene: TRBJ1-4
clone size: -
D gene: -

CDR3 DNA: TGTGCCAGCAGTATAGGGACAGGAAAGGTGCAGTACTTC
CDR3 protein: CASSIGTGKVQYF
V gene: TRBV12-3/TRBV12-4
J gene: TRBJ2-7
clone size: -
D gene: TRBD1

CDR3 DNA: TGTGCCAGCAGCTTGTATATCGACAGCTACAATGAGCAGTTCTTC
CDR3 protein: CASSLYIDSYNEQFF
V gene: TRBV5-6
J gene: TRBJ2-1
clone size: -
D gene: -

CDR3 DNA: TGTGCCAGCAGCACCCCTTCAGGGTACAATGAGCAGTTCTTC
CDR3 protein: CASSTPSGYNEQFF
V gene: TRBV5-6
J gene: TRBJ2-1
clone size: -
D gene: -

CDR3 DNA: TGTGCCAGCAGCTTAGCCTCCGGACTTACCTACGAGCAGTACTTC
CDR3 protein: CASSLASGLTYEQYF
V gene: TRBV11-2
J gene: TRBJ2-7
clone size: -
D gene: -

CDR3 DNA: TGCAGCGCCGCTGGGGGGGCCCAAACCTACAATGAGCAGTTCTTC
CDR3 protein: CSAAGGAQTYNEQFF
V gene: TRBV29-1
J gene: TRBJ2-1
clone size: -
D gene: -

CDR3 DNA: TGTGCCAGCAGTTTAACCGGTTGGGGGGACGGCTACACCTTC
CDR3 protein: CASSLTGWGDGYTF
V gene: TRBV27
J gene: TRBJ1-2
clone size: -
D gene: -

CDR3 DNA: TGTGCCAGCAGCCTCACAACCTACGAGCAGTACTTC
CDR3 protein: CASSLTTYEQYF
V gene: TRBV7-9
J gene: TRBJ2-7
clone size: -
D gene: -

CDR3 DNA: TGTGCCAGCAGTTACCGCGGAGGGGGCGTGAGCAATCAGCCCCAGCATTTT
CDR3 protein: CASSYRGGGVSNQPQHF
V gene: TRBV6-2/TRBV6-3
J gene: TRBJ1-5
clone size: once
D gene: TRBD1

CDR3 DNA: TGTGCCATCAGTGAGGGTACTAGCGGGATGCTTGAGCAGTTCTTC
CDR3 protein: CAISEGTSGMLEQFF
V gene: TRBV10-3
J gene: TRBJ2-1
clone size: -
D gene: TRBD2

CDR3 DNA: TGTGCCAGCAGGGGTAGGAGCGGGAAAGCAGATACGCAGTATTTT
CDR3 protein: CASRGRSGKADTQYF
V gene: TRBV28
J gene: TRBJ2-3
clone size: -
D gene: TRBD2

CDR3 DNA: TGTGCCAGCAGCTTAGAGCAGGGAAGCTCCTACGAGCAGTACTTC
CDR3 protein: CASSLEQGSSYEQYF
V gene: TRBV7-7
J gene: TRBJ2-7
clone size: -
D gene: -

CDR3 DNA: TGCGCCAGCACATCCACGGACAAAGGGACTAGCGGGCTCCCGGGGTACACCGGGGAGCTGTTTTTT
CDR3 protein: CASTSTDKGTSGLPGYTGELFF
V gene: TRBV5-1
J gene: TRBJ2-2
clone size: -
D gene: TRBD2

CDR3 DNA: TGCAGCGTCGATCCGGGGGGCATCAATGAGCAGTTCTTC
CDR3 protein: CSVDPGGINEQFF
V gene: TRBV29-1
J gene: TRBJ2-1
clone size: -
D gene: -

CDR3 DNA: TGCGCCAGCAGCTTGGAGCCCGTCAATCCGGGACTAGCGGGAGGTCGGGACGAGCAGTACTTC
CDR3 protein: CASSLEPVNPGLAGGRDEQYF
V gene: TRBV5-1
J gene: TRBJ2-7
clone size: few
D gene: TRBD2

CDR3 DNA: TGTGCCAGCAGCCCAAACACCGGGGAGCTGTTTTTT
CDR3 protein: CASSPNTGELFF
V gene: TRBV5-4
J gene: TRBJ2-2
clone size: -
D gene: -

CDR3 DNA: TGTGCCAGCAGCTTGACTCCTAAAGGCGAGCAGTACTTC
CDR3 protein: CASSLTPKGEQYF
V gene: TRBV11-2
J gene: TRBJ2-7
clone size: -
D gene: -

CDR3 DNA: TGCAGCGCCCCGGGCAGGGGAGAGACCCAGTACTTC
CDR3 protein: CSAPGRGETQYF
V gene: TRBV29-1
J gene: TRBJ2-5
clone size: once
D gene: -

CDR3 DNA: TGTGCCAGCAGCCCCGAGGGGAACACTGAAGCTTTCTTT
CDR3 protein: CASSPEGNTEAFF
V gene: TRBV13
J gene: TRBJ1-1
clone size: -
D gene: -

CDR3 DNA: TGTGCCAGCTCGACTGGCCAAGAGACCCAGTACTTC
CDR3 protein: CASSTGQETQYF
V gene: TRBV13
J gene: TRBJ2-5
clone size: -
D gene: -

CDR3 DNA: TGTGCCAGCAGCCTAGATTCCACAGGGGCAGAGTTTCTGGGTGGCTACACCTTC
CDR3 protein: CASSLDSTGAEFLGGYTF
V gene: TRBV7-9
J gene: TRBJ1-2
clone size: -
D gene: TRBD1

CDR3 DNA: TGTGCCAGCACCCACCTAGCGCGCACCGGGGAGCTGTTTTTT
CDR3 protein: CASTHLARTGELFF
V gene: TRBV27
J gene: TRBJ2-2
clone size: -
D gene: -

CDR3 DNA: TGTGCCAGCAGTTACGGAGGGACTAGCGGGAGTAACGAGCAGTACTTC
CDR3 protein: CASSYGGTSGSNEQYF
V gene: TRBV6-2/TRBV6-3
J gene: TRBJ2-7
clone size: -
D gene: TRBD2

CDR3 DNA: TGTGCCAGCAGTCTAGGGACAGGGTACAATGAGCAGTTCTTC
CDR3 protein: CASSLGTGYNEQFF
V gene: TRBV27
J gene: TRBJ2-1
clone size: -
D gene: TRBD1

CDR3 DNA: TGCAGTGTTGGCCCCCGTGAGACCCAGTACTTC
CDR3 protein: CSVGPRETQYF
V gene: TRBV20-1
J gene: TRBJ2-5
clone size: -
D gene: -

CDR3 DNA: TGTGCCAGTAGTATAGAAGCAGGGCCCTCCTACGAGCAGTACTTC
CDR3 protein: CASSIEAGPSYEQYF
V gene: TRBV19
J gene: TRBJ2-7
clone size: once
D gene: -

CDR3 DNA: TGCGCCAGCAGCTATCAGGGGTCTGACTATGGCTACACCTTC
CDR3 protein: CASSYQGSDYGYTF
V gene: TRBV5-1
J gene: TRBJ1-2
clone size: -
D gene: -

CDR3 DNA: TGCAGCGGTGGGACTAGGCTGGGGCAGTTCTTC
CDR3 protein: CSGGTRLGQFF
V gene: TRBV29-1
J gene: TRBJ2-1
clone size: -
D gene: TRBD2

CDR3 DNA: TGTGCCAGCAGTTCACCGGGACAGGGGGACTATGGCTACACCTTC
CDR3 protein: CASSSPGQGDYGYTF
V gene: TRBV27
J gene: TRBJ1-2
clone size: -
D gene: TRBD1